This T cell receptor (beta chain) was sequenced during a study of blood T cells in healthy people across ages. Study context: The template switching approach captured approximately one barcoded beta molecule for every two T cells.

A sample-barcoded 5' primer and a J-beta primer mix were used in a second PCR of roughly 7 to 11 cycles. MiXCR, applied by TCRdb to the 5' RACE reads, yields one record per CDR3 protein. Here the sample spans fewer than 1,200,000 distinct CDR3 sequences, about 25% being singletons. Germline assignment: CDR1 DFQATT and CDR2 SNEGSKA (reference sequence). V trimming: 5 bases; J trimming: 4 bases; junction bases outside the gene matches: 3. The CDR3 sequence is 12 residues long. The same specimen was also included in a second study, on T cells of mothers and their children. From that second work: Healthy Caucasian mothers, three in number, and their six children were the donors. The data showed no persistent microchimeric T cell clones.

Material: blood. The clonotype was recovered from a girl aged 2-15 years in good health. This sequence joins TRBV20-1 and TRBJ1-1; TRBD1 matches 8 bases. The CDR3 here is CSAFTGGTEAFF. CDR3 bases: TGCAGTGCTTTTACAGGGGGCACTGAAGCTTTCTTT.